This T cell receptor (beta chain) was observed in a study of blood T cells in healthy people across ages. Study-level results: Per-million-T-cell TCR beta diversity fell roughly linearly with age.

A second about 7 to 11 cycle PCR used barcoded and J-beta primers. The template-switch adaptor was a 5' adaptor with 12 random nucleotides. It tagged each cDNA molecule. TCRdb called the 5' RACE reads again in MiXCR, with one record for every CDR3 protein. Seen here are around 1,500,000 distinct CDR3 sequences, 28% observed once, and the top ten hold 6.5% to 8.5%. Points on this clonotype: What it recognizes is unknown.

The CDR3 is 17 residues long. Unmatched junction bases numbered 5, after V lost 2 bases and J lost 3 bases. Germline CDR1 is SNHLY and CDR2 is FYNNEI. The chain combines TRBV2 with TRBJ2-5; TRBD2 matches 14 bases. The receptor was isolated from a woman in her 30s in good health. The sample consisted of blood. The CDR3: CASSEPRTSGGKETQYF. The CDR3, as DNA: TGTGCCAGCAGTGAACCACGGACTAGCGGGGGGAAAGAGACCCAGTACTTC.